This T cell receptor beta chain is from a study of human T cells and chemical hapten exposure. Germline CDR1 and CDR2: LNHDA and SQIVND (reference sequence). The CDR3 is 13 residues long. The V and J ends lost 3 bases and 6 bases respectively, with 8 bases between them. The time point here: patch test 1, 2 weeks after DPC sensitization. The treatment was: therapeutic diphenylcyclopropenone sensitization with weekly scalp DPC. Staff drew blood before applying each patch test. Sequencing started from total RNA isolated from unfractionated whole blood. In the authors' workflow: Samples held a median of 95,638 TCRs, range roughly 23,224–700,000. MiXCR was run by TCRdb on the RACE reads, yielding one entry per CDR3 protein. The V and J calls follow TCRdb's processing rather than the paper's. The table shows roughly 98,000 distinct CDR3 sequences, with approximately 13% occurring only once.

The chain combines TRBV19 with TRBJ1-4, with no clear D. This receptor was identified in a woman in her forties with alopecia areata. Some clones in this sample may be carry-over from other donors' samples. The source was whole blood, collected in connection with sensitization to the hapten diphenylcyclopropenone (DPC). CDR3: CASSIGRHEKLFF. CDR3 nucleotide sequence: TGTGCCAGTAGTATCGGCAGGCATGAAAAACTGTTTTTT.